Following are 28 T cell receptor beta chains from one sample sequenced in a study of identical twins. A single record per CDR3 protein comes from TCRdb applying MiXCR to the 5' RACE reads. The sample carries approximately 350,000 distinct CDR3 sequences, around 12% recorded once. These records were also assigned to another study, of yellow fever vaccine responses in identical twins.

Sequencing used CD8+ T cells sorted from blood. Receptor source: a woman between 18 and 29 years old in good health.

This clonotype was counted only a few times. This chain joins TRBV10-2 and TRBJ1-6; unclear D gene. CDR1 WSHSY and CDR2 SAAADI come from the germline V gene. The V end lost 1 base, the J end lost 0 bases, and 7 bases lay between the germline ends. The CDR3 sequence is 16 residues long. CDR3 coding DNA: TGCGCCAGCAGTGAGTGGGCAAACTCCTATAATTCACCCCTCCACTTT. Translated, it gives CASSEWANSYNSPLHF.

This clonotype was observed a handful of times. This chain links TRBV13 with TRBJ2-1; 8 bases align to TRBD2. Germline CDR1 and CDR2: PRHDT and FYEKMQ (reference sequence). CDR3 length equals 14 residues. The ends lost 7 bases at V and 8 bases at J; junction bases unmatched: 10. The CDR3 is CASIEWGTRDEQFF. DNA of the CDR3: TGTGCCAGCATCGAATGGGGGACTAGAGATGAGCAGTTCTTC.

CDR3 nucleotides: TGCAGTGCTACTTATAGCGCTAGCACAGATACGCAGTATTTT. This gives the protein CSATYSASTDTQYF. J is TRBJ2-3 and V is TRBV20-1; tentative D call: TRBD2 (5 bases). The CDR3 extends over 14 amino acids. CDR1 is DFQATT and CDR2 is SNEGSKA in the germline V gene (reference sequence). Trimming cost V 4 bases and J 0 bases, with 11 bases left between them.

The chain recombines TRBV5-1 with TRBJ2-5; D possibly uses TRBD1 or TRBD2 (5 bases each). Per the germline V gene, CDR1 is SGHRS and CDR2 is YFSETQ. Trimming removed 0 bases at V and 5 bases at J, with 11 bases between. The CDR3 has 14 amino acids. CDR3 amino acids: CASSLAGTAETQYF. Here the CDR3 DNA reads TGCGCCAGCAGCTTGGCGGGGACGGCCGAGACCCAGTACTTC.

The chain has TRBV5-6 and TRBJ2-2; maybe TRBD2 (5 bases). Germline CDR1 reads SGHDT; CDR2 reads YYEEEE. The CDR3 consists of 17 residues. V lost 1 base and J lost 4, with 17 bases in between. CDR3 bases: TGTGCCAGCAGCTTGTGGGGAGAGCAGCAATTCACCGGGGAGCTGTTTTTT. Protein product: CASSLWGEQQFTGELFF.

The chain is built from TRBV29-1 and TRBJ2-1, with TRBD2 identical over 8 bases. CDR3 length: 16 amino acids. V lost 0 bases and J lost 1; bases outside the gene matches: 5. Germline lookup yields CDR1 SQVTM and CDR2 ANQGSEA. The CDR3 DNA follows: TGCAGCGTTGAAGAGGAACTAGCGGTGTCCTACAATGAGCAGTTCTTC. Translated: CSVEEELAVSYNEQFF.

This clonotype came up a few times. V usage is TRBV4-1 and J usage is TRBJ2-7; D may be TRBD1 (6 bases). Trimming shortened V by 0 bases and J by 3 bases, and 12 bases separated the two germline ends. Germline values: CDR1 MGHRA, CDR2 YSYEKL. The CDR3 is 15 residues long. CDR3 region: CASSQETGKNYEQYF. The CDR3 DNA follows: TGCGCCAGCAGCCAAGAAACAGGGAAGAACTACGAGCAGTACTTC.

The chain couples TRBV4-1 to TRBJ2-3; a possible D gene is TRBD2 (6 bases). From germline, CDR1 is MGHRA and CDR2 YSYEKL. Trimming took off 2 bases at V and 2 bases at J, with 17 bases between the two ends. This CDR3 spans 17 amino acids. The CDR3 DNA reads TGCGCCAGCAGCCAATACACGGGGGTCTCTGACACAGATACGCAGTATTTT. This translates into CASSQYTGVSDTDTQYF.

This clonotype has only a few counts. The CDR3 nucleotides are TGTGCCAGCGGAAAAACTAGCGGGACTGGCTACGAGCAGTACTTC. Protein: CASGKTSGTGYEQYF. The rearrangement uses TRBV13 and TRBJ2-7; TRBD2 agrees at 10 bases. This CDR3 has 15 residues. CDR1 is PRHDT, CDR2 FYEKMQ, per germline (reference sequence). Trimming cost V 8 bases and J 3 bases; bases outside gene matches: 10.

This clonotype was observed once. The chain uses TRBV12-3 or TRBV12-4 and TRBJ2-3, with D possibly being TRBD1 (6 bases). The CDR3 extends over 15 amino acids. Trimming removed 5 bases from V and 4 bases from J, with 16 bases in between. The CDR3 region is CASSPVGAVADTQYF. In nucleotides, the CDR3 is TGTGCCAGCAGTCCCGTGGGGGCGGTGGCAGATACGCAGTATTTT.

The rearrangement joins TRBV2 to TRBJ2-5, with 8 bases identical to TRBD2. The CDR3 spans 14 residues. CDR1 is SNHLY and CDR2 is FYNNEI in the germline V gene. Unmatched junction bases numbered 7, after V lost 7 bases and J lost 3 bases. The CDR3 here is CASTGGRAEETQYF. CDR3 coding DNA: TGTGCCAGCACGGGGGGGAGAGCCGAAGAGACCCAGTACTTC.

This rearrangement joins TRBV11-2 to TRBJ2-7; 9 nucleotides align to TRBD2. Germline assignment: CDR1 SGHAT and CDR2 FQNNGV. The CDR3 runs to 18 residues. V shed 4 bases and J 4 bases; nucleotides not matched to a gene: 17. Here the CDR3 reads CASSSYPLSSGVGYEQYF. The CDR3, as DNA: TGTGCCAGCAGCTCTTACCCCCTTTCTAGCGGGGTCGGATACGAGCAGTACTTC.

This clonotype has more than one count but fewer than ten. The V and J genes are TRBV20-1 and TRBJ1-1; TRBD1 might be the D (5 bases). The CDR3 is 16 amino acids. Germline lookup yields CDR1 DFQATT and CDR2 SNEGSKA (reference sequence). The ends were cut back, 0 bases at V and 5 bases at J, with 19 bases in the middle. CDR3 region: CSARDGAMQGVTEAFF. In DNA, the CDR3 is TGCAGTGCTAGAGATGGCGCTATGCAGGGAGTTACTGAAGCTTTCTTT.

The gene calls are TRBV11-1 and TRBJ2-2, with a weak D call TRBD1 (6 bases). The CDR3 extends over 19 amino acids. Per germline, CDR1 SGHAT and CDR2 FQDESV (reference sequence). The V gene lost 4 bases and the J gene lost 0 bases, with 21 bases spanning the gap. This CDR3 reads CASSSHETDRFANTGELFF. The CDR3 nucleotides are TGTGCCAGCAGCTCGCATGAAACAGACAGGTTCGCGAACACCGGGGAGCTGTTTTTT.

The rearrangement joins TRBV27 to TRBJ2-7, with 13 bases aligning to TRBD2. The CDR3 spans 16 residues. V shed 5 bases and J 3 bases; nucleotides not matched to a gene: 7. CDR1 and CDR2 (germline): MNHEY, SMNVEV (reference sequence). The CDR3 here is CASSLLTSGRDYEQYF. As DNA, the CDR3 is TGTGCCAGCAGTCTCCTCACTAGCGGGAGGGACTACGAGCAGTACTTC.

This clonotype was seen a handful of times. The V and J genes are TRBV20-1 and TRBJ2-2; D not certain. V was clipped by 0 bases and J by 0 bases, with 11 bases between them. This CDR3 contains 16 residues. Germline values: CDR1 DFQATT, CDR2 SNEGSKA (reference sequence). CDR3 protein: CSARDRARANTGELFF. For the CDR3, the DNA is TGCAGTGCTAGAGATCGCGCTCGTGCGAACACCGGGGAGCTGTTTTTT.

V gene TRBV20-1 combines with J gene TRBJ2-5, with D uncertain. The germline V gene has CDR1 DFQATT and CDR2 SNEGSKA (reference sequence). Deletions cut 1 base from V and 2 bases from J, with 17 bases between. This CDR3 region has 16 residues. The CDR3 DNA is TGCAGTGCTAGAGCTTGGTGGTCAGCCTCACAAGAGACCCAGTACTTC. As protein: CSARAWWSASQETQYF.

V and J are TRBV7-9 and TRBJ2-5, with D hard to call. Germline V gives CDR1 SEHNR, CDR2 FQNEAQ (reference sequence). This CDR3 region has 12 residues. V was pared by 4 bases and J by 5 bases, with 8 bases between. This chain's CDR3 is CASSWLTETQYF. CDR3 nucleotide sequence: TGTGCCAGCAGCTGGCTCACGGAGACCCAGTACTTC.

This clonotype was counted only a few times. The V call is TRBV7-8, the J call TRBJ1-2; D is unclear. Germline CDR1 reads SGHVS; CDR2 reads FQNEAQ. Trimming shortened V by 2 bases and J by 1 base, and 11 bases separated the two germline ends. The CDR3 is 15 residues long. DNA for the CDR3: TGTGCCAGCAGCTTACTAGTCAGGCTTAACTATGGCTACACCTTC. Its protein product is CASSLLVRLNYGYTF.

This clonotype was picked up a small number of times. The rearrangement links TRBV19 to TRBJ2-3; 10 bases agree with TRBD2. V lost 2 bases and J lost 10; bases outside the gene matches: 9. This CDR3 spans 15 amino acids. Per the germline V gene, CDR1 is LNHDA and CDR2 is SQIVND (reference sequence). The CDR3 reads CASSIRLAGAAAQYF. DNA for the CDR3: TGTGCCAGTAGTATACGGCTAGCGGGGGCGGCGGCGCAGTATTTT.

There are a few counts of this clonotype. The chain recombines TRBV7-6 with TRBJ2-5, with TRBD1 as a possible D gene (5 bases). The CDR3 extends over 16 amino acids. Germline V gene data show CDR1 as SGHVS and CDR2 as FNYEAQ. Trimming shortened V by 1 base and J by 0 bases, and 12 bases separated the two germline ends. CDR3 in amino acids: CASSLELRGYQETQYF. CDR3 DNA: TGTGCCAGCAGCTTAGAACTTAGGGGCTACCAAGAGACCCAGTACTTC.

The chain's CDR3 is CASTRTGVYNEQFF. CDR3 DNA: TGTGCCAGCACCCGGACAGGCGTCTACAATGAGCAGTTCTTC. V is TRBV7-9 and J is TRBJ2-1; the match to TRBD1 covers 7 bases. Germline CDR1 SEHNR, CDR2 FQNEAQ (reference sequence). This CDR3 is 14 amino acids long. V shed 7 bases and J 3 bases; nucleotides not matched to a gene: 6.

This clonotype was seen at least ten times. V and J are TRBV7-9 and TRBJ1-1; no reliable D call. CDR3 size: 11 residues. CDR1 SEHNR and CDR2 FQNEAQ come from the germline V gene (reference sequence). Trimming stripped 8 bases from V and 5 bases from J, with 9 bases between. CDR3 in amino acids: CASDQWTEAFF. Written as DNA, the CDR3 is TGTGCCAGCGACCAGTGGACTGAAGCTTTCTTT.

As DNA, the CDR3 is TGTGCCAGCAGCTCTACGGGACACCCCAAGCATTTT. This gives the protein CASSSTGHPKHF. The chain carries TRBV7-9 and TRBJ1-5; the D gene is possibly TRBD1 (6 bases). Between the trimmed V and J ends, which lost 4 bases and 14 bases, there was a span of 15 bases. The V gene's germline CDR1 is SEHNR and CDR2 FQNEAQ (reference sequence). The CDR3 is 12 residues long.

V gene TRBV6-2 or TRBV6-3 combines with J gene TRBJ2-3; 12 positions agree with TRBD2. The CDR3 totals 14 residues. CDR1 and CDR2 (germline): MNHEY, SVGEGT. V gave up 4 bases and J gave up 4 bases; unmatched junction bases: 0. This CDR3 reads CASSSSGGADTQYF. Written as DNA, the CDR3 is TGTGCCAGCAGTTCTAGCGGGGGGGCAGATACGCAGTATTTT.

For the CDR3, the DNA is TGCAGTGCTAGAGATTCCGCAGATGGTGACACCGGGGAGCTGTTTTTT. Protein sequence: CSARDSADGDTGELFF. The rearrangement joins TRBV20-1 to TRBJ2-2; D not certain. Germline CDR1 reads DFQATT; CDR2 reads SNEGSKA (reference sequence). This CDR3 contains 16 residues. Trimming removed 0 bases from V and 3 bases from J, with 14 bases in between.

This clonotype was seen many times. The chain links TRBV5-1 to TRBJ2-1; the match to TRBD2 covers 10 bases. Per germline, CDR1 SGHRS and CDR2 YFSETQ. The CDR3 is 15 amino acids. With V trimmed by 3 bases and J by 4 bases, 4 bases remained unmatched. The CDR3 is CASSWLAGEYNEQFF. The CDR3 DNA follows: TGCGCCAGCAGCTGGCTAGCGGGAGAGTACAATGAGCAGTTCTTC.

There are a few counts of this clonotype. The chain employs TRBV2 and TRBJ2-3; tentative D call: TRBD1 (5 bases). V was cut by 6 bases and J by 0 bases, with 22 bases left in between. Germline V gives CDR1 SNHLY, CDR2 FYNNEI. The CDR3 covers 18 residues. The CDR3 DNA is TGTGCCAGCAGCCAAATGGTCCTATCAGGGCTCAGCACAGATACGCAGTATTTT. It translates to CASSQMVLSGLSTDTQYF.